Presented here are 32 T cell receptor beta chains from one specimen sequenced in a study of graft-versus-host responses after intestinal transplantation. TCRdb keeps only in-frame clones here, not all; method: immunoSEQ multiplex PCR. The sample has about 9,900 clones; approximately 94% are singletons. The sample here was PBMCs, taken 8 days after intestinal transplant. The receptors shown here come from a human patient who received an intestinal transplant, so some T cells may come from the graft donor.

This clone appeared a single time. This chain uses TRBV27 with TRBJ2-7; 7 bases match TRBD2. Germline V gene sequence: CDR1 MNHEY, CDR2 SMNVEV (reference sequence). With 7 bases clipped from V and 1 base from J, the junction kept 4 bases outside the gene matches. This CDR3 contains 13 residues. The CDR3 here is CASTVGGSYEQYF. The CDR3 DNA follows: TGTGCCAGCACGGTCGGGGGGTCCTACGAGCAGTACTTC.

This clone was recorded once. The chain couples TRBV5-1 to TRBJ1-1, with a tentative D call TRBD1 (5 bases). The CDR3 consists of 15 residues. The germline CDR1 and CDR2 sequences are SGHRS and YFSETQ. Trimming took 4 bases from V and 1 from J, leaving 14 bases between them. The CDR3 region is CASSRLGRGNTEAFF. The CDR3, as DNA: TGCGCCAGCAGCAGGCTAGGAAGGGGGAACACTGAAGCTTTCTTT.

V gene TRBV7-9 combines with J gene TRBJ2-5, with D uncertain. V was shortened by 2 bases and J by 4 bases, with 14 bases between the two germline ends. CDR1 and CDR2 (germline): SEHNR, FQNEAQ (reference sequence). The CDR3 loop spans 15 amino acids. CDR3 sequence reads: CASSLTLSSVETQYF. In DNA form, the CDR3 reads TGTGCCAGCAGCTTAACTCTCTCTAGTGTAGAGACCCAGTACTTC.

The sample holds one count of this clone. This chain joins TRBV7-9 and TRBJ2-4; no clear D. V lost 4 bases and J 6 bases, leaving 7 bases between the germline ends. This CDR3 has 12 amino acids. CDR1 is SEHNR, CDR2 FQNEAQ, per germline (reference sequence). In nucleotides, the CDR3 is TGTGCCAGCAGCTCTGACCGAAACATTCAGTACTTC. This translates into CASSSDRNIQYF. Based on the CDR3 plus reference TRBV7-9 and TRBJ2-4, the full variable domain is DTGVSQNPRHKITKRGQNVTFRCDPISEHNRLYWYRQTLGQGPEFLTYFQNEAQLEKSRLLSDRFSAERPKGSFSTLEIQRTEQGDSAMYLCASSSDRNIQYFGAGTRLSVL.

The chain couples TRBV28 to TRBJ1-1, with no clear D. Trimming removed 6 bases from V and 2 bases from J, with 16 bases in between. This CDR3 comprises 15 residues. Germline V gives CDR1 MDHEN, CDR2 SYDVKM. CDR3 nucleotides: TGTGCCAGCAGCTTCTCCCGAATAATCAACACTGAAGCTTTCTTT. It translates to CASSFSRIINTEAFF.

The chain has TRBV2 and TRBJ2-7, with a possible D match to TRBD2 (6 bases). CDR3 size: 13 residues. Germline-derived CDR1 and CDR2 are SNHLY and FYNNEI. Trimming stripped 5 bases from V and 0 bases from J, with 8 bases between. The CDR3 protein is CASSLAYSYEQYF. The CDR3 DNA is TGTGCCAGCAGTCTAGCGTACTCCTACGAGCAGTACTTC.

The V and J genes are TRBV7-6 and TRBJ2-2, with a tentative D call TRBD2 (6 bases). The germline CDR1 and CDR2 sequences are SGHVS and FNYEAQ. There are 15 residues in the CDR3. The ends were cut back, 5 bases at V and 0 bases at J, with 10 bases in the middle. In DNA form, the CDR3 reads TGTGCCAGCAGCCCATGGGGGGCGAACACCGGGGAGCTGTTTTTT. This translates into CASSPWGANTGELFF.

This clone occurred once. The CDR3 loop reads CASSQVRAGAYEQYF. The CDR3 DNA sequence: TGCGCCAGCAGCCAAGTCCGAGCGGGAGCCTACGAGCAGTACTTC. This sequence joins TRBV4-1 and TRBJ2-7; 8 bases fit TRBD2. Germline lookup yields CDR1 MGHRA and CDR2 YSYEKL. With V trimmed by 1 base and J by 2 bases, 4 bases remained unmatched. The CDR3 loop spans 15 amino acids.

The chain employs TRBV5-1 and TRBJ2-2, with TRBD2 identical over 7 bases. The CDR3 loop spans 14 amino acids. With V trimmed by 4 bases and J by 3 bases, 3 bases remained unmatched. The germline CDR1 and CDR2 sequences are SGHRS and YFSETQ. The CDR3 coding sequence is TGCGCCAGCAGCCTGGCGGGAGACACCGGGGAGCTGTTTTTT. Its protein is CASSLAGDTGELFF.

This chain joins TRBV19 and TRBJ2-7, with TRBD1 identical over 8 bases. Germline CDR1 LNHDA, CDR2 SQIVND (reference sequence). J gave up 2 bases and V 7 bases, and 13 bases lay outside the gene matches. CDR3 length: 16 amino acids. The DNA of the CDR3 is TGTGCCAGTAACTATAGATTTGGACAGGGACCCTACGAGCAGTACTTC. It is translated as CASNYRFGQGPYEQYF.

The rearrangement uses TRBV19 and TRBJ2-1; 11 bases agree with TRBD2. Germline lookup yields CDR1 LNHDA and CDR2 SQIVND (reference sequence). J gave up 7 bases and V 3 bases, and 2 bases lay outside the gene matches. CDR3 length equals 14 residues. The CDR3 protein is CASSMTSGINEQFF. The DNA of the CDR3 is TGTGCCAGTAGTATGACTAGCGGGATAAATGAGCAGTTCTTC.

The chain links TRBV2 to TRBJ2-1; 9 bases agree with TRBD1. This CDR3 is 18 amino acids long. CDR1 and CDR2 (germline): SNHLY, FYNNEI. J gave up 4 bases and V 3 bases, and 13 bases lay outside the gene matches. CDR3 nucleotides: TGTGCCAGCAGTGACGGGACAGGGTCCCACAGGGTATACAATGAGCAGTTCTTC. Translation: CASSDGTGSHRVYNEQFF.

This chain links TRBV15 with TRBJ2-5, with D possibly matching TRBD1 (5 bases). Trimming shortened V by 0 bases and J by 6 bases, and 8 bases separated the two germline ends. Per the germline V gene, CDR1 is LNHNV and CDR2 is YYDKDF (reference sequence). The CDR3 length is 13 residues. The CDR3 nucleotides are TGTGCCACCAGCAGAGACGCAGGGAAGACCCAGTACTTC. Translated: CATSRDAGKTQYF. The entire variable domain, with the rest obtained from reference TRBV15 and TRBJ2-5, is as follows: DAMVIQNPRYQVTQFGKPVTLSCSQTLNHNVMYWYQQKSSQAPKLLFHYYDKDFNNEADTPDNFQSRRPNTSFCFLDIRSPGLGDTAMYLCATSRDAGKTQYFGPGTRLLVL.

The chain uses TRBV6-6 and TRBJ1-4, with 7 bases matching TRBD1. The V segment lost 9 bases and the J segment 8 bases; nucleotides outside the gene matches: 9. In germline, CDR1 is MNHNY, CDR2 SVGAGI (reference sequence). This CDR3 contains 13 residues. CDR3 bases: TGTGCCAGTTCCCAGGGGGGGTGGGAAAAACTGTTTTTT. It codes for CASSQGGWEKLFF.

CDR3 sequence: CASSPKDGGGEQETQYF. The CDR3 DNA reads as TGTGCCAGCAGCCCGAAAGATGGCGGGGGAGAGCAAGAGACCCAGTACTTC. The chain carries TRBV4-2 and TRBJ2-5; TRBD2 agrees at 7 bases. Germline trimming cut 4 bases from V and 2 bases from J; bases unmatched to any gene: 13. Germline V gene sequence: CDR1 LGHNA, CDR2 YNFKEQ. This CDR3 has 17 amino acids.

The chain carries TRBV6-1 and TRBJ2-2, with TRBD1 as a possible D gene (6 bases). The CDR3 sequence is 17 residues long. Looked up from germline, CDR1 is MNHNS and CDR2 is SASEGT. V dropped 1 base and J dropped 6 bases, with 18 bases sitting between them. In DNA, the CDR3 is TGTGCCAGCAGTGAAGACCGACAGGTCCTTTGGGCCGGGGAGCTGTTTTTT. Amino acids: CASSEDRQVLWAGELFF.

This clone was seen only once. V and J are TRBV4-1 and TRBJ1-5; D is perhaps TRBD1 (6 bases). CDR1 MGHRA and CDR2 YSYEKL come from the germline V gene. The CDR3 covers 15 residues. The V and J ends lost 1 base and 7 bases respectively, with 14 bases between them. The CDR3 nucleotides are TGCGCCAGCAGCCAAGTAGGGGGGCCGGGGCAGCCCCAGCATTTT. Translation gives CASSQVGGPGQPQHF.

The chain couples TRBV7-9 to TRBJ2-7; D uncertain. The V end lost 3 bases, the J end lost 0 bases, and 9 bases lay between the germline ends. The CDR3 contains 14 residues. Germline values: CDR1 SEHNR, CDR2 FQNEAQ (reference sequence). CDR3 sequence (DNA): TGTGCCAGCAGCTTTTCCGGGCCCTCCTACGAGCAGTACTTC. Its protein is CASSFSGPSYEQYF.

The V and J genes are TRBV7-9 and TRBJ2-5, with a weak D call TRBD1 (5 bases). The CDR3 contains 12 residues. Germline assignment: CDR1 SEHNR and CDR2 FQNEAQ (reference sequence). Between the trimmed V and J ends, which lost 8 bases and 11 bases, there was a span of 18 bases. Here the CDR3 reads CASGSKGQEQYF. DNA of the CDR3: TGTGCCAGCGGCTCCAAGGGGCAAGAGCAGTACTTC. Looking up the rest from reference TRBV7-9 and TRBJ2-5 gives the full variable domain: DTGVSQNPRHKITKRGQNVTFRCDPISEHNRLYWYRQTLGQGPEFLTYFQNEAQLEKSRLLSDRFSAERPKGSFSTLEIQRTEQGDSAMYLCASGSKGQEQYFGPGTRLLVL.

This rearrangement joins TRBV28 to TRBJ2-7; D might be TRBD1 (6 bases). Germline V gene lookup returns CDR1 MDHEN and CDR2 SYDVKM. Deletions cut 3 bases from V and 3 bases from J, with 15 bases between. CDR3 size: 15 residues. Here the CDR3 DNA reads TGTGCCAGCAGTTTTCAATGGCAGGGGATCTACGAGCAGTACTTC. It specifies CASSFQWQGIYEQYF. Drawing the rest from reference TRBV28 and TRBJ2-7, the complete variable domain is DVKVTQSSRYLVKRTGEKVFLECVQDMDHENMFWYRQDPGLGLRLIYFSYDVKMKEKGDIPEGYSVSREKKERFSLILESASTNQTSMYLCASSFQWQGIYEQYFGPGTRLTVT.

V is TRBV2 and J is TRBJ2-7; 10 positions agree with TRBD2. V was clipped by 2 bases and J by 7 bases; unmatched bases: 11. Looked up from germline, CDR1 is SNHLY and CDR2 is FYNNEI. This CDR3 has 16 amino acids. The CDR3 DNA reads TGTGCCAGCAGTGAAACCGAGCGGGGGGGCTCGGGGGAGCAGTACTTC. Its protein is CASSETERGGSGEQYF.

The genes are TRBV21-1 and TRBJ2-7. TRBV21-1 is listed as a pseudogene. The CDR3 loop spans 16 amino acids. CDR3 sequence (DNA): TGTGCCAGCAGCACGAGACCCTCTCGTTTTTTGGACGAGCAGTACTTC. Translation: CASSTRPSRFLDEQYF.

The chain joins TRBV28 to TRBJ2-2; D remains ambiguous. Germline V lookup: CDR1 MDHEN, CDR2 SYDVKM. Trimming removed 3 bases from V and 2 bases from J, with 10 bases in between. The CDR3 contains 15 residues. The CDR3 DNA follows: TGTGCCAGCAGTTTTGTATATAAAAACACCGGGGAGCTGTTTTTT. The encoded protein is CASSFVYKNTGELFF.

This rearrangement joins TRBV28 to TRBJ2-7; 9 positions agree with TRBD1. Trimming removed 6 bases from V and 0 bases from J; junction bases left unmatched: 12. The CDR3 consists of 17 residues. CDR1 is MDHEN, CDR2 SYDVKM, per germline. For the CDR3, the DNA is TGTGCCAGCAGCAGACTCGAGGACAGGGGTCCCTCCTACGAGCAGTACTTC. Its protein is CASSRLEDRGPSYEQYF. Based on the CDR3 plus reference TRBV28 and TRBJ2-7, the full variable domain is DVKVTQSSRYLVKRTGEKVFLECVQDMDHENMFWYRQDPGLGLRLIYFSYDVKMKEKGDIPEGYSVSREKKERFSLILESASTNQTSMYLCASSRLEDRGPSYEQYFGPGTRLTVT.

This rearrangement joins TRBV2 to TRBJ2-3; no definite D call. V dropped 1 base and J dropped 6 bases, with 17 bases sitting between them. Germline CDR1 SNHLY, CDR2 FYNNEI. This CDR3 has 16 residues. CDR3 DNA: TGTGCCAGCAGTGAAGTCCGGAATATAGAGCCGGATACGCAGTATTTT. Protein product: CASSEVRNIEPDTQYF.

V usage is TRBV11-1 and J usage is TRBJ1-2; D unresolved. Looked up from germline, CDR1 is SGHAT and CDR2 is FQDESV (reference sequence). The V gene lost 5 bases and the J gene lost 4 bases, with 23 bases spanning the gap. The CDR3 covers 17 residues. The CDR3 region is CASSRFFKAGKIYGYTF. CDR3 coding DNA: TGTGCCAGCAGCCGATTTTTTAAGGCTGGAAAGATCTATGGCTACACCTTC.

This clone was counted once. This rearrangement joins TRBV4-1 to TRBJ2-7; D not resolved. Germline lookup yields CDR1 MGHRA and CDR2 YSYEKL. The CDR3 extends over 16 amino acids. V shed 1 base and J shed 0 bases, with 13 bases lying between them. The CDR3 region has the DNA TGCGCCAGCAGCCAAGTTGTTCGCGATCACTCCTACGAGCAGTACTTC. Amino acid sequence: CASSQVVRDHSYEQYF.

This chain uses TRBV27 with TRBJ2-3; the match to TRBD2 covers 11 bases. Germline CDR1 and CDR2: MNHEY and SMNVEV (reference sequence). This CDR3 spans 16 amino acids. V lost 5 bases to trimming and J lost 2 bases; unmatched junction nucleotides: 6. The CDR3 nucleotides read TGTGCCAGCAGTCATTTAGCGGGAGGGTTCACAGATACGCAGTATTTT. Its translation: CASSHLAGGFTDTQYF.

This rearrangement joins TRBV7-8 to TRBJ2-3, with D possibly being TRBD1 (6 bases). The CDR3 loop spans 14 amino acids. Trimming pared 5 bases from V and 5 bases from J, leaving 14 bases between. The germline CDR1 and CDR2 sequences are SGHVS and FQNEAQ. The CDR3 reads CASSNGQFQDTQYF. CDR3 bases: TGTGCCAGCAGCAACGGACAGTTTCAAGATACGCAGTATTTT.

This chain connects TRBV14 to TRBJ1-2; TRBD1 might be the D (5 bases). The ends were cut back, 0 bases at V and 8 bases at J, with 7 bases in the middle. Germline CDR1 reads SGHDN; CDR2 reads FVKESK. This CDR3 is built from 12 residues. CDR3 amino acids: CASSQEGVGYTF. The CDR3 nucleotides are TGTGCCAGCAGCCAAGAAGGGGTAGGCTACACCTTC.

This clone has only one observation. The CDR3 bases are TGCGCCAGCAGCCCCCTAGCGGGAGGAGTCTCCTACGAGCAGTACTTC. It specifies CASSPLAGGVSYEQYF. The V gene is TRBV5-1, the J gene TRBJ2-7, with TRBD2 matching over 11 bases. The germline V gene encodes CDR1 SGHRS and CDR2 YFSETQ. The length of the CDR3 is 16 residues. Unmatched junction bases numbered 6, after V lost 4 bases and J lost 0 bases.

This chain uses TRBV4-1 with TRBJ2-5; weak D call: TRBD1 (5 bases). V lost 4 bases to trimming and J lost 2 bases, with 17 bases between them. CDR3 size: 16 residues. Germline CDR1 is MGHRA and CDR2 is YSYEKL. The CDR3 region is CASSPRVGFLQETQYF. The CDR3 DNA reads as TGCGCCAGCAGCCCCAGGGTGGGGTTTTTACAAGAGACCCAGTACTTC.